These T cell receptor beta chains were read from a single sample in a study of neurological immune-mediated disorders. TCRdb redid the calling of the 5' RACE reads with MiXCR, one entry per CDR3 protein. The sample has about 59,000 distinct CDR3 sequences; less than 25% are singletons. Sequencing input: PBMCs. The receptors derive from a man in his 60s with HTLV-1-associated myelopathy (HAM/TSP). Both conserved end residues are trimmed from each CDR3. Fields, in order: V gene, CDR3 protein.

TRBV12-3/TRBV12-4 | ASSLGSGRETQY
TRBV9 | ASSGNRDRNEKLF
TRBV5-5 | ASSLGQGMKDYGYT
TRBV19 | ASSIGTNTGELF
TRBV20-1 | RYAPGTSGLSSYNEQF
TRBV20-1 | SADTPGGQPGFGNTIY
TRBV20-1 | SARDPQGAGETQY
TRBV5-1 | ASSLADISETQY
TRBV5-1 | ASSIGLAEQF
TRBV29-1 | SVAQGAGGYT
TRBV24-1 | ATSRAGHGTISGVYEQY
TRBV29-1 | SALGLALADTQY
TRBV6-5 | ASSANRPADEQF
TRBV20-1 | SASSREGAGNEQF
TRBV29-1 | SVADPGTGPFRTQY
TRBV6-5 | ASSLSTGGGTDTQY
TRBV12-3/TRBV12-4 | ASSGTGVGYGYT
TRBV19 | ASSMDSSRRGQF
TRBV2 | ASRWGSGKTYEQY
TRBV30 | AWSTDSALGAF
TRBV20-1 | SASPGRETQY
TRBV6-2/TRBV6-3 | AVRRGTGARNEQF
TRBV20-1 | SARDSPGVGTQY
TRBV10-3 | AGGGAGGWQF
TRBV2 | ASSIRGRGQPQH
TRBV25-1 | ASSPGPVGGPEIYEQY
TRBV20-1 | SLPGVTGTGTRETQY
TRBV20-1 | SAPRGGQGRYEQY
TRBV18 | ASSLIGQSQETQY
TRBV20-1 | SAQGTSNQPQH
TRBV12-3/TRBV12-4 | ASSLQGNNNQPQH
TRBV4-1 | ASSLEGGYEQY
TRBV4-1 | ASSHTLLRGGEQF
TRBV4-2 | ASSLTGGPYNEQF
TRBV7-8 | ASSFREGNGGEKLF
TRBV27 | ASGLRGILAGGSYEQF
TRBV7-6 | ASSLGTQVITDTQY
TRBV9 | ASTLPKSREAPTNNEQF
TRBV5-6 | ASTSVGGPENIQY